Below are 17 T cell receptor beta chains sequenced from a single sample in a study of cytomegalovirus exposure and HLA in healthy donors. Primers included in the PCR were 60 Vbeta and 13 Jbeta primers. Method: immunoSEQ multiplex PCR; TCRdb's copy keeps in-frame clones and lacks some. The sample holds 150,000 to 200,000 clones; over 75% are singletons and the top ten take 3.1%. The sequencing sample was made of PBMCs. These receptors all come from a female donor in good health and CMV-seronegative.

The CDR3 DNA follows: TGTTCTGGGGCAGAGCCTAAAGAGACCCAGTACTTC. It is translated as CSGAEPKETQYF. The chain couples TRBV7-9 to TRBJ2-5; TRBD1 might be the D (5 bases). Germline-derived CDR1 and CDR2 are SEHNR and FQNEAQ (reference sequence). The CDR3 sequence is 12 residues long.

To note about this clone: Germline is not matched at one junction end, which may reflect a read error. The V gene is TRBV7-9, the J gene TRBJ2-3, with 14 bases fitting TRBD2. Germline V gene lookup returns CDR1 SEHNR and CDR2 FQNEAQ (reference sequence). This CDR3 has 17 residues. In nucleotides, the CDR3 is TGTTCCAGCAGTCCCGGGACTAGCGGGGGCTCCACAGATACGCAGTATTTT. It encodes CSSSPGTSGGSTDTQYF.

This clone has only a few counts. The rearrangement uses TRBV5-1 and TRBJ1-3; no reliable D call. Per germline, CDR1 SGHRS and CDR2 YFSETQ. This CDR3 region has 17 residues. V was clipped by 6 bases and J by 2 bases, with 21 bases between them. The CDR3 DNA is TGCGCCAGCACCTTCATACCCAACGCGGGGACTGGAAACACCATATATTTT. Its translation: CASTFIPNAGTGNTIYF.

This clone was seen a few times. V is TRBV7-3 and J is TRBJ1-3; TRBD1 agrees at 9 bases. The germline gives CDR1 SGHTA, CDR2 FQGTGA. With V trimmed by 7 bases and J by 0 bases, 7 bases remained unmatched. The CDR3 length is 16 residues. Written as DNA, the CDR3 is TGTGCCAGCATGTCCCCGGGACAGGGCTCTGGAAACACCATATATTTT. Translation gives CASMSPGQGSGNTIYF.

The CDR3 here is CASSRDRYNSPLHF. The CDR3 nucleotides read TGTGCCAGCAGTAGGGACAGATATAATTCACCCCTCCACTTT. The gene calls are TRBV11-2 and TRBJ1-6; the match to TRBD1 covers 7 bases. There are 14 residues in the CDR3. CDR1 is SGHAT and CDR2 is FQNNGV in the germline V gene. J gave up 4 bases and V 6 bases, and 3 bases lay outside the gene matches.

The chain couples TRBV27 to TRBJ2-3, with D possibly matching TRBD2 (5 bases). The CDR3 totals 15 residues. CDR1 and CDR2 from the germline V gene are MNHEY and SMNVEV (reference sequence). The V and J ends lost 3 bases and 4 bases respectively, with 14 bases between them. In nucleotides, the CDR3 is TGTGCCAGCAGTTTTCGACGGTTCGGGGCAGATACGCAGTATTTT. Translation: CASSFRRFGADTQYF.

About this clone: In the same sample, other DNA sequences code for this CDR3. The chain combines TRBV30 with TRBJ2-3, with D perhaps matching TRBD2 (5 bases). V was clipped by 0 bases and J by 1 base, with 5 bases between them. The length of the CDR3 is 13 residues. Germline V gene data show CDR1 as GTSNPN and CDR2 as SVGIG (reference sequence). The CDR3 nucleotides are TGTGCCTGGAGTGTCGGGGGCACAGATACGCAGTATTTT. It yields the protein CAWSVGGTDTQYF.

In this sample, this clone turned up once. Other DNA sequences in this sample translate to the same CDR3. The DNA for the CDR3 is TGTGCCAGCTCACCGACTAGCGGGGGCCAAGAGACCCAGTACTTC. Translated: CASSPTSGGQETQYF. V and J are TRBV18 and TRBJ2-5, with TRBD2 matching 12 bases. CDR3 length equals 15 residues. Trimming cost V 3 bases and J 1 base; bases outside gene matches: 0. CDR1 is KGHSH, CDR2 LQKENI, per germline.

A few counts support this clone. The chain carries TRBV13 and TRBJ1-4; the D gene is possibly TRBD1 (5 bases). The CDR3 is 14 amino acids. Germline-derived CDR1 and CDR2 are PRHDT and FYEKMQ (reference sequence). V was pared by 4 bases and J by 7 bases, with 13 bases between. This CDR3 reads CASSSGGLVEKLFF. The CDR3 DNA reads TGTGCCAGCAGCTCGGGGGGATTAGTTGAAAAACTGTTTTTT.

Details on this clone: Its ends do not fully match the called genes, so a read error is possible. V is TRBV7-9 and J is TRBJ2-7, with D uncertain. Germline CDR1 reads SEHNR; CDR2 reads FQNEAQ (reference sequence). This CDR3 spans 11 amino acids. The CDR3 reads CSSSLLPEQYF. The DNA of the CDR3 is TGTTCCAGCAGCTTACTCCCCGAGCAGTACTTC.

CDR3 sequence (DNA): TGTGCCAGCAGTTACGAGGGGGCCACTGAAGCTTTCTTT. Its protein is CASSYEGATEAFF. The chain is built from TRBV6-5 and TRBJ1-1; 7 positions match TRBD1. The V gene end was trimmed by 2 bases and the J gene end by 4 bases; junction bases not matched to a gene: 1. The germline gives CDR1 MNHEY, CDR2 SVGAGI. This CDR3 has 13 residues.

The V and J genes are TRBV5-8 and TRBJ2-7, with 7 bases aligning to TRBD1. Germline trimming cut 4 bases from V and 2 bases from J; bases unmatched to any gene: 6. The CDR3 covers 14 residues. Germline V gives CDR1 SGHTS, CDR2 YDEGEE. The CDR3 loop is CASSLMTGTYEQYF. DNA of the CDR3: TGTGCCAGCAGCCTAATGACAGGGACCTACGAGCAGTACTTC.

This clone has just one count. The chain couples TRBV30 to TRBJ1-2, with D maybe TRBD1 (6 bases). Germline V CDR1 and CDR2: GTSNPN, SVGIG (reference sequence). Trimming took 4 bases from V and 5 from J, leaving 20 bases between them. This CDR3 has 15 residues. CDR3 residues: CAWTLSRTAPYGYTF. The CDR3 nucleotides read TGTGCCTGGACCCTTAGTCGGACAGCTCCGTATGGCTACACCTTC.

The rearrangement links TRBV9 to TRBJ2-5; perhaps TRBD2 as D (5 bases). Trimming left V 4 bases short and J 2 bases short, with 9 bases between. Per germline, CDR1 SGDLS and CDR2 YYNGEE. The CDR3 loop spans 13 amino acids. The CDR3 is CASSLRGQETQYF. The CDR3 DNA follows: TGTGCCAGCAGCCTACGGGGTCAAGAGACCCAGTACTTC.

The chain links TRBV25-1 to TRBJ1-6; D may be TRBD1 (5 bases). The germline V and J ends were trimmed by 2 bases and 9 bases, with 14 bases remaining between them. This CDR3 region has 15 residues. Per germline, CDR1 MGHDK and CDR2 SYGVNS. The CDR3 loop reads CASSEEGDGFSPLHF. DNA of the CDR3: TGTGCCAGCAGTGAAGAAGGGGATGGATTTTCACCCCTCCACTTT.

The chain joins TRBV4-3 to TRBJ2-2, with D possibly TRBD1 on 6 matching bases. The CDR3 runs to 16 residues. CDR1 is LGHNA, CDR2 YSLEER, per germline. V was pared by 0 bases and J by 2 bases, with 10 bases between. DNA of the CDR3: TGCGCCAGCAGCCAAGAGGCAGGGGACAACACCGGGGAGCTGTTTTTT. It codes for CASSQEAGDNTGELFF.

This sequence joins TRBV18 and TRBJ1-2, with D uncertain. Germline lookup yields CDR1 KGHSH and CDR2 LQKENI. This CDR3 is 13 amino acids long. V was clipped by 3 bases and J by 4 bases, with 9 bases between them. CDR3 nucleotide sequence: TGTGCCAGCTCACCCGGACTGAGCTATGGCTACACCTTC. Amino acids: CASSPGLSYGYTF.